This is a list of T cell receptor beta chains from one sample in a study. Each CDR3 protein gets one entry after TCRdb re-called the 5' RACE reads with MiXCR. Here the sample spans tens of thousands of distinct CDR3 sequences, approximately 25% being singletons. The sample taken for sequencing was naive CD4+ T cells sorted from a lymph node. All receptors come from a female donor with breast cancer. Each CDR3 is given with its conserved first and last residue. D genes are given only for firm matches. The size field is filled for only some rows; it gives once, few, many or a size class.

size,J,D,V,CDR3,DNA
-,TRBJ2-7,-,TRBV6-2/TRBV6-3,CASSYSGTYEQYF,TGTGCCAGCAGTTACTCGGGGACCTACGAGCAGTACTTC
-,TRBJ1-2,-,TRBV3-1,CASSHGGTRANYGYTF,TGTGCCAGCAGCCACGGAGGGACACGAGCTAACTATGGCTACACCTTC
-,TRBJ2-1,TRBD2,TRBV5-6,CTSSRGGLGNEQFF,TGTACCAGCAGCCGGGGGGGACTAGGGAATGAGCAGTTCTTC
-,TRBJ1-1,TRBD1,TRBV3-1,CASSRDRDRAGEAFF,TGTGCCAGCAGCCGCGACAGGGATCGGGCAGGTGAAGCTTTCTTT
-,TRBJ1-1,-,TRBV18,CASSPRAGQGTEAFF,TGTGCCAGCTCACCTCGGGCAGGGCAGGGCACTGAAGCTTTCTTT
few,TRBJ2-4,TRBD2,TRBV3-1,CASSQVRTAGGYKNIQYF,TGTGCCAGCAGCCAAGTAAGGACAGCGGGAGGGTACAAAAACATTCAGTACTTC
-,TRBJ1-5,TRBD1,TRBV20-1,CSARDREFGQPQHF,TGCAGTGCTAGGGACAGGGAGTTCGGTCAGCCCCAGCATTTT
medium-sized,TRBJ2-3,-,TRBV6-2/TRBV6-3,CASIKQLGGDTQYF,TGTGCCAGCATCAAACAACTAGGAGGAGATACGCAGTATTTT
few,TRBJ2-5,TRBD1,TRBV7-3,CASSPQQGETQYF,TGTGCCAGCAGCCCCCAACAGGGGGAGACCCAGTACTTC
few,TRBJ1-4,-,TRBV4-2,CASSQDPGFGRSYEKLFF,TGTGCCAGCAGCCAAGACCCGGGGTTTGGCAGGTCTTATGAAAAACTGTTTTTT
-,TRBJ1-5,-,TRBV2,CASSAGVENQPQHF,TGTGCCAGCAGTGCAGGGGTGGAGAATCAGCCCCAGCATTTT
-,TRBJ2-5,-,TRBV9,CASSADWGAQETQYF,TGTGCCAGCAGCGCAGACTGGGGCGCCCAAGAGACCCAGTACTTC
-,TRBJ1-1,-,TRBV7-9,CASRPPRAPGAFF,TGTGCCAGCAGACCCCCGAGAGCCCCGGGGGCTTTCTTT
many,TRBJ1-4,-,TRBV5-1,CASSFGILRLEQNEKLFF,TGCGCCAGCAGCTTCGGGATTCTTCGGCTGGAGCAAAATGAAAAACTGTTTTTT
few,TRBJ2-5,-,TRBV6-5,CASSYSRGNRETQYF,TGTGCCAGCAGTTACTCGAGGGGGAATCGAGAGACCCAGTACTTC
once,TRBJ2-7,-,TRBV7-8,CASRLKDRSQQYF,TGTGCCAGCAGACTAAAAGACAGGTCCCAGCAGTACTTC
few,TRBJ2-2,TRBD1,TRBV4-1,CASSQLRQGRTGELFF,TGCGCCAGCAGCCAGTTAAGACAGGGCCGCACCGGGGAGCTGTTTTTT
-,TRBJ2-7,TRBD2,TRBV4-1,CASSQAPGGPYEQYF,TGCGCCAGCAGCCAAGCCCCGGGAGGGCCGTACGAGCAGTACTTC
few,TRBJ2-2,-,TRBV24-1,CATSGTPPRNTGELFF,TGTGCCACCAGTGGGACTCCTCCTAGAAACACCGGGGAGCTGTTTTTT
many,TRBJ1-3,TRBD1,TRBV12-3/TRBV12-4,CASGEGTAVTGNTIYF,TGTGCCAGCGGCGAGGGGACAGCGGTAACTGGAAACACCATATATTTT
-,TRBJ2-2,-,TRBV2,CASSVLRENTGELFF,TGTGCCAGCAGTGTTCTCCGGGAGAACACCGGGGAGCTGTTTTTT
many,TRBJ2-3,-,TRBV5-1,CASSLVAVSTDTQYF,TGCGCCAGCAGCTTGGTGGCAGTTAGCACAGATACGCAGTATTTT
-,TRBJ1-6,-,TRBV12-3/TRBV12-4,CASSFNRENSPLHF,TGTGCCAGCAGTTTCAACAGGGAAAATTCACCCCTCCACTTT
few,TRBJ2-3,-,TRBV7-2,CASSSQPGDTQYF,TGTGCCAGCAGCTCCCAACCGGGAGATACGCAGTATTTT
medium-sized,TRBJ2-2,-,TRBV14,CATQLDTGELFF,TGTGCCACCCAACTAGACACCGGGGAGCTGTTTTTT
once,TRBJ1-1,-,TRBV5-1,CASSLAGYTEAFF,TGCGCCAGCAGCTTGGCGGGATATACTGAAGCTTTCTTT
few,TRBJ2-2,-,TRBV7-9,CASSLETGPGELFF,TGTGCCAGCAGCTTAGAAACGGGACCCGGGGAGCTGTTTTTT
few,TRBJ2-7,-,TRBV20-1,CSARNPRRTIYEQYF,TGCAGTGCTAGAAACCCCCGTAGGACTATATACGAGCAGTACTTC
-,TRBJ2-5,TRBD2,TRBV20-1,CSAGLAVGEETQYF,TGCAGTGCTGGACTAGCGGTAGGGGAGGAGACCCAGTACTTC
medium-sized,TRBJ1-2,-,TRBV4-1,CASSQDPSGYTF,TGCGCCAGCAGCCAAGATCCGAGCGGCTACACCTTC
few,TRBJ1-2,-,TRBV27,CASSGRDTYHGYTF,TGTGCCAGCAGCGGGAGGGACACCTACCATGGCTACACCTTC
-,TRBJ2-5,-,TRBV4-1,CASSHLDGQETQYF,TGCGCCAGCAGCCACCTGGACGGGCAAGAGACCCAGTACTTC
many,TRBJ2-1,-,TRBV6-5,CASRTGTDYNEQFF,TGTGCCAGCAGAACCGGGACTGATTACAATGAGCAGTTCTTC
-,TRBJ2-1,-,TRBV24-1,CATSEIGDEQFF,TGTGCCACCAGTGAGATCGGCGATGAGCAGTTCTTC
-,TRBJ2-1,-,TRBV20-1,CSARDNNEQFF,TGCAGTGCTAGAGATAACAATGAGCAGTTCTTC
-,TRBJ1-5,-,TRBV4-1,CASSQDQRGQPQHF,TGCGCCAGCAGCCAAGATCAGCGGGGCCAGCCCCAGCATTTT
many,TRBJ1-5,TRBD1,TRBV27,CASSLDRDGNQPQHF,TGTGCCAGCAGTTTGGACAGGGATGGCAATCAGCCCCAGCATTTT
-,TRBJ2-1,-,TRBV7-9,CASSLRPDNEQFF,TGTGCCAGCAGCTTACGGCCGGACAATGAGCAGTTCTTC
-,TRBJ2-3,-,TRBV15,CATSRVKRDTQYF,TGTGCCACCAGCAGAGTAAAGAGGGATACGCAGTATTTT
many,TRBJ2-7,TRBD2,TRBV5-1,CASSLAASGRGYEQYF,TGCGCCAGCAGCTTGGCCGCTAGCGGGAGAGGGTACGAGCAGTACTTC
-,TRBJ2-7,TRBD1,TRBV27,CASSPGTDYEQYF,TGTGCCAGCAGCCCCGGGACAGACTACGAGCAGTACTTC
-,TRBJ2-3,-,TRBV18,CASSPMADTDTQYF,TGTGCCAGCTCACCAATGGCAGACACAGATACGCAGTATTTT